One sample yielded the 10 T cell receptor beta chains listed below, sequenced in a study of blood T cells in healthy people across ages. For the second PCR, which ran for roughly 7 to 11 cycles, a sample-barcoded 5' primer and a J-beta primer mix were used. TCRdb analysed the 5' RACE reads with MiXCR anew, one entry per CDR3 protein. This table has over 600,000 distinct CDR3 sequences, 40% to 50% appearing once. Sequencing used blood. The receptors were gathered from a man older than 75 in good health.

The J gene is TRBJ2-1, the V gene TRBV6-2 or TRBV6-3; D perhaps matches TRBD2 (6 bases). Germline assignment: CDR1 MNHEY and CDR2 SVGEGT. The CDR3 extends over 15 amino acids. Trimming shortened V by 3 bases and J by 5 bases, and 14 bases separated the two germline ends. The CDR3 nucleotides read TGTGCCAGCAGTTATGAACCGGGACTTAACAATGAGCAGTTCTTC. Protein sequence: CASSYEPGLNNEQFF.

Only a few counts were recorded for this clonotype. The chain employs TRBV20-1 and TRBJ2-1; tentative D call: TRBD2 (6 bases). Germline V gives CDR1 DFQATT, CDR2 SNEGSKA (reference sequence). CDR3 size: 16 residues. V lost 3 bases to trimming and J lost 6 bases, with 21 bases between them. CDR3 protein: CSASGPGLRGVNEQFF. The CDR3 bases are TGCAGTGCTAGCGGACCGGGACTTCGGGGTGTCAATGAGCAGTTCTTC.

This clonotype was observed a handful of times. This chain joins TRBV7-2 and TRBJ2-3; 8 bases match TRBD1. J gave up 6 bases and V 4 bases, and 3 bases lay outside the gene matches. In germline, CDR1 is SGHTA, CDR2 FQGNSA. The CDR3 contains 13 residues. The DNA of the CDR3 is TGTGCCAGCAGCTCCGGACAGGGTGATACGCAGTATTTT. It is translated as CASSSGQGDTQYF.

V gene TRBV29-1 combines with J gene TRBJ1-1; D gene ambiguous. V lost 4 bases and J 3 bases, leaving 18 bases between the germline ends. Germline loops: CDR1 SQVTM, CDR2 ANQGSEA. CDR3 length equals 15 residues. CDR3 in amino acids: CSVAGSLDLDTEAFF. DNA of the CDR3: TGCAGCGTTGCGGGCAGCCTAGATTTGGACACTGAAGCTTTCTTT.

The chain combines TRBV6-2 or TRBV6-3 with TRBJ1-5; TRBD1 might be the D (6 bases). The CDR3 is 14 residues long. CDR1 and CDR2 from the germline V gene are MNHEY and SVGEGT. V lost 7 bases, J lost 0 bases, and 10 bases lay in between. CDR3 loop: CASMDSNSNQPQHF. The CDR3 nucleotides read TGTGCCAGCATGGACAGCAATAGCAATCAGCCCCAGCATTTT.

This clonotype appeared a few times. The J gene is TRBJ2-1, the V gene TRBV10-3; 7 nucleotides match TRBD2. Trimming took 0 bases from V and 7 from J; bases not matched to a gene: 6. Germline loops: CDR1 ENHRY, CDR2 SYGVKD. The CDR3 has 15 amino acids. The CDR3 DNA reads as TGTGCCATCAGTGAGTCGGAGCGGGGCAGTAATGAGCAGTTCTTC. Translating gives CAISESERGSNEQFF.

This clonotype was seen a handful of times. The V and J genes are TRBV29-1 and TRBJ1-1; no clear D. Germline loops: CDR1 SQVTM, CDR2 ANQGSEA. The CDR3 is 14 residues long. V was trimmed by 8 bases and J by 0 bases, leaving 16 bases between them. CDR3 amino acids: CSFTAQTLNTEAFF. CDR3 DNA sequence: TGCAGCTTCACGGCCCAAACCTTGAACACTGAAGCTTTCTTT.

V usage is TRBV12-3 or TRBV12-4 and J usage is TRBJ2-1; possibly TRBD1 for D (5 bases). The CDR3 spans 14 residues. Trimming shortened V by 1 base and J by 4 bases, and 8 bases separated the two germline ends. CDR3 sequence reads: CASSLGQHYNEQFF. The CDR3 region has the DNA TGTGCCAGCAGTTTAGGACAGCATTACAATGAGCAGTTCTTC.

The V call is TRBV6-6, the J call TRBJ2-4; TRBD2 matches at 8 bases. The DNA end lines up better with TRBJ2-7; the J call may be wrong. The CDR3 is 15 amino acids. Germline lookup yields CDR1 MNHNY and CDR2 SVGAGI (reference sequence). The CDR3 DNA follows: TGTGCCAGCAGTAACCCGGGACTAGATCCCGACGAGCAGTACTTC. As protein: CASSNPGLDPDEQYF.

This clonotype was found many times. The chain links TRBV7-2 to TRBJ2-6; no firm D call. Germline V gives CDR1 SGHTA, CDR2 FQGNSA. V lost 4 bases and J 0 bases, leaving 10 bases between the germline ends. The CDR3 totals 16 residues. CDR3 sequence: CASSSPAASGANVLTF. The CDR3, as DNA: TGTGCCAGCAGCTCCCCGGCAGCCTCTGGGGCCAACGTCCTGACTTTC.